These T cell receptor beta chains were read from a single sample in a study of technical replicates of blood from a few donors. Produced via immunoSEQ multiplex PCR; TCRdb's table is partial and in-frame only. The profile shows around 12,000 clones, about 90% of them singletons. Material: PBMCs. Receptors were obtained from a human donor in good health. The CDR3 runs from the conserved cysteine through the conserved F or W. D genes are given only for firm matches. Clone size is shown for a subset of rows, as once, few, many or a class of expanded clone.

clone_size	v_call	d_call	j_call	cdr3_nt	cdr3_aa
NA	TRBV10-3	NA	TRBJ2-7	TGTGCCATCAGCGGCAGGGGTTCTGGCGAGCAGTACTTC	CAISGRGSGEQYF
NA	TRBV2	NA	TRBJ2-1	TGTGCCAGCAGTAACGGCGGCTCCTACAATGAGCAGTTCTTC	CASSNGGSYNEQFF
NA	TRBV19	TRBD1	TRBJ2-5	TGTGCCAGTAGTATAGCTCGCACAGGGGCGGAAACCCAGTACTTC	CASSIARTGAETQYF
NA	TRBV4-1	NA	TRBJ2-7	TGCGCCAGCAGCCAAGGTCGACAGGCCGCCTACGAGCAGTACTTC	CASSQGRQAAYEQYF
NA	TRBV7-9	NA	TRBJ2-1	TGTGCCAGCAGCCTACGGGCTAGCGAGTACAATGAGCAGTTCTTC	CASSLRASEYNEQFF
NA	TRBV5-5	NA	TRBJ1-1	TGTGCCAGCAGCTTGGGACAGGAACGTTCGAATGAAGCTTTCTTT	CASSLGQERSNEAFF
NA	TRBV28	NA	TRBJ1-1	TGTGCCAGCAGTTTAGGGCAGAACACTGAAGCTTTCTTT	CASSLGQNTEAFF
NA	TRBV27	NA	TRBJ1-2	TGTGCCAGCAGTTTACAGGGAAACTATGGCTACACCTTC	CASSLQGNYGYTF
NA	TRBV5-4	NA	TRBJ2-5	TGTGCCAGCAGCTTGCCGGCGGGCCAAGAGACCCAGTACTTC	CASSLPAGQETQYF
NA	TRBV7-9	TRBD2	TRBJ2-2	TGTGCCAGCAGCCCACTAGCGGGAGCTGCCGGGGAGCTGTTTTTT	CASSPLAGAAGELFF
NA	TRBV25-1	NA	TRBJ2-7	TGTGCCAGCAGTGAATTACCAGGGTTCTACGAGCAGTACTTC	CASSELPGFYEQYF
NA	TRBV10-1	TRBD2	TRBJ2-3	TGCGCCAGCAGTGATGCGGGAGGTACAGATACGCAGTATTTT	CASSDAGGTDTQYF
NA	TRBV28	TRBD1	TRBJ1-5	TGTGCCAGCAGTTCCGGACAGGGAAATTGGGTTCATCAGCCCCAGCATTTT	CASSSGQGNWVHQPQHF
NA	TRBV5-8	NA	TRBJ1-2	TGTGCCAGCAGCTTCAACCAGGGAAACTATGGCTACACCTTC	CASSFNQGNYGYTF
once	TRBV7-2	NA	TRBJ2-5	TGTGCCAGCAGCTTAGACCCAGGGAGGGAGACCCAGTACTTC	CASSLDPGRETQYF
once	TRBV27	NA	TRBJ1-1	TGTGCCAGCAGTCCCGCGGGGGGGTTGAACACTGAAGCTTTCTTT	CASSPAGGLNTEAFF
NA	TRBV30	TRBD2	TRBJ2-7	TGTGCCTGGAGTTTCGGGACTACCTCTCCCTACGAGCAGTACTTC	CAWSFGTTSPYEQYF
NA	TRBV28	NA	TRBJ2-7	TGTGCCAGCAGTCCAGGGGGGACACCGTCCTACGAGCAGTACTTC	CASSPGGTPSYEQYF
NA	TRBV11-2	TRBD2	TRBJ2-1	TGTGCCAGCAGTTACCCGAGTGGGACTAGCGGGGGATCCTACAATGAGCAGTTCTTC	CASSYPSGTSGGSYNEQFF
NA	TRBV19	NA	TRBJ1-1	TGTGCCAGTAGTCTATGGACACCGAACACTGAAGCTTTCTTT	CASSLWTPNTEAFF
NA	TRBV28	TRBD2	TRBJ2-5	TGTGCCAGCAGTTTCTCCGGGACTAGCGAAGAGACCCAGTACTTC	CASSFSGTSEETQYF
NA	TRBV7-3	NA	TRBJ1-1	TGTGCCAGCAGCTTGGAAGCGGCGGGGAACACTGAAGCTTTCTTT	CASSLEAAGNTEAFF
NA	TRBV6-5	NA	TRBJ1-1	TGTGCCAGCAGTTACGGCAGGCTTAACACTGAAGCTTTCTTT	CASSYGRLNTEAFF
NA	TRBV14	TRBD2	TRBJ2-2	TGTGCCAGCAGCCAAGATGTCGGACTAGCGGGTTCCGGGGAGCTGTTTTTT	CASSQDVGLAGSGELFF
NA	TRBV2	TRBD1	TRBJ1-1	TGTGCCAGCAGTCAAGCGGGACAGGGAGGCACTGAAGCTTTCTTT	CASSQAGQGGTEAFF
NA	TRBV7-2	TRBD1	TRBJ2-7	TGTGCCAGCACTCCCTCCGGGACAGGGGCCTACGAGCAGTACTTC	CASTPSGTGAYEQYF
NA	TRBV29-1	TRBD1	TRBJ1-2	TGCAGCGGTGACAGGGGGGATAACTATGGCTACACCTTC	CSGDRGDNYGYTF
NA	TRBV2	TRBD1	TRBJ1-2	TGTGCCAGCAGCGGACAGGGTTCCTTTGATGGCTACACCTTC	CASSGQGSFDGYTF
NA	TRBV5-6	NA	TRBJ1-3	TGTGCCAGCAGCTTGGCCCAGGTCTCTGGAAACACCATATATTTT	CASSLAQVSGNTIYF
NA	TRBV5-6	TRBD1	TRBJ2-1	TGTGCCAGCAGAGGACAGGGCTCCTACAATGAGCAGTTCTTC	CASRGQGSYNEQFF
once	TRBV18	TRBD2	TRBJ2-1	TGTGCCAGCTCACCGAGACGACTAGCGGGACTCTACAATGAGCAGTTCTTC	CASSPRRLAGLYNEQFF
NA	TRBV11-2	NA	TRBJ2-1	TGTGCCAGCAGCCGGCGGGGCAATGAGCAGTTCTTC	CASSRRGNEQFF
NA	TRBV5-1	TRBD2	TRBJ2-1	TGCGCCAGCAGCTCCGCCCTGACTAGCGGGTCCTACAATGAGCAGTTCTTC	CASSSALTSGSYNEQFF
NA	TRBV7-2	TRBD2	TRBJ2-1	TGTGCCAGCAGCCCCAGGACTAGCGTAAACAATGAGCAGTTCTTC	CASSPRTSVNNEQFF
NA	TRBV5-1	TRBD2	TRBJ2-3	TGCGCCAGCAGCTTCGTCCCGGGACTAGCGGGACTCACGAGGTCGGATACGCAGTATTTT	CASSFVPGLAGLTRSDTQYF
NA	TRBV7-2	NA	TRBJ2-7	TGTGCCAGCAGCCAACAGGGAAGCTCCTACGAGCAGTACTTC	CASSQQGSSYEQYF
NA	TRBV4-1	TRBD2	TRBJ2-3	TGCGCCAGCAGCCCGGGACTAGCGGCGGCAGATACGCAGTATTTT	CASSPGLAAADTQYF
NA	TRBV6-5	TRBD1	TRBJ1-5	TGTGCCAGCAGGAGCCAGGGGGCCGGTCAGCCCCAGCATTTT	CASRSQGAGQPQHF
NA	TRBV30	NA	TRBJ1-2	TGTGCCTGGAGTCTTAAGAGACAGAACTATGGCTACACCTTC	CAWSLKRQNYGYTF
once	TRBV19	TRBD1	TRBJ2-2	TGTGCCAGTAGTATAGCAGGGGGCACTACCGGGGAGCTGTTTTTT	CASSIAGGTTGELFF
NA	TRBV5-8	TRBD2	TRBJ2-1	TGTGCCAGCAGCCTAGCGGCTAGCTCCTACAATGAGCAGTTCTTC	CASSLAASSYNEQFF
NA	TRBV11-2	TRBD2	TRBJ2-1	TGTGCCAGCAGCCCCAGGACTAGCGGGAGATTGCTCTTC	CASSPRTSGRLLF
few	TRBV28	TRBD2	TRBJ2-2	TGTGCCAACAGCGGGGGTGGGGATAACACCGGGGAGCTGTTTTTT	CANSGGGDNTGELFF
NA	TRBV28	TRBD2	TRBJ2-1	TGTGCCAGTAAGACGCCGGGACTAGCGGGAGGGCAGGGATACAATGAGCAGTTCTTC	CASKTPGLAGGQGYNEQFF
NA	TRBV2	TRBD1	TRBJ2-6	TGTGCCAGCAGTGGAACGGGACAGTTCTTATCTGGGGCCAACGTCCTGACTTTC	CASSGTGQFLSGANVLTF
NA	TRBV9	NA	TRBJ2-5	TGTGCCAGCAGCGCGAATTGGCCCAACCAAGAGACCCAGTACTTC	CASSANWPNQETQYF
NA	TRBV5-4	NA	TRBJ2-2	TGTGCCAGCAGCCCGGGGGCTAGCGGGAACACCGGGGAGCTGTTTTTT	CASSPGASGNTGELFF
NA	TRBV4-1	NA	TRBJ2-5	TGCGCCAGCAGCCAATACCCCGTGTCCGACCTAGGAGTTGCCCAGTACTTC	CASSQYPVSDLGVAQYF